This paragraph reports one TCR beta chain. These data belong to a study of blood T cell repertoires in COVID-19. Study at large: The samples span acute and convalescent COVID-19 from the United States, Italy and Spain. T cells, B-cell-depleted T cells, or PBMCs supplied cDNA or gDNA.

From germline, CDR1 is SGDLS and CDR2 YYNGEE. The CDR3 is 16 residues long. Trimming took off 7 bases at V and 2 bases at J, with 19 bases between the two ends. Original analysis: How many nucleated cells were present was estimated from reference gene primer amplification. Profiling relied on immunoSEQ multiplex PCR, and the TCRdb table lists in-frame clones only, not all of them. The V and J calls and clone size come from that table; D and trimming were worked out from the DNA. The repertoire holds roughly 100,000 clones, with more than 70% as singletons. The sequenced sample consisted of peripheral blood. The J gene is TRBJ2-1, the V gene TRBV9; maybe TRBD1 (7 bases). The sequence came from a woman in her twenties or thirties with acute or convalescent COVID-19. The DNA of the CDR3 is TGTGCCAGCCTGCGAGACCCAGGGGGGACCTACAATGAGCAGTTCTTC. Its translation is CASLRDPGGTYNEQFF.